The 5 T cell receptor beta chains below come from one sample, sequenced in a study of spatial heterogeneity in lung cancer. As to time point: blood at routine non-recurrence follow-up after resection. TCRdb re-analysed the 5' RACE reads in MiXCR, keeping a single row per CDR3 protein. The repertoire holds about 94,000 distinct CDR3 sequences, with approximately 20% as singletons. The source was PBMCs, collected at follow-up. The receptors were sampled from a male donor with early-stage non-small cell lung cancer.

This clonotype has only a few counts. The chain links TRBV7-8 to TRBJ2-3; TRBD2 aligns across 12 bases. This CDR3 is built from 16 residues. Germline V gives CDR1 SGHVS, CDR2 FQNEAQ. J was trimmed by 2 bases and V by 3 bases; bases with no gene match: 3. The CDR3 DNA sequence: TGTGCCAGCAGCTTGACTAGCGGGAGTCTCACAGATACGCAGTATTTT. It encodes CASSLTSGSLTDTQYF.

J is TRBJ2-4 and V is TRBV2; no clear D. Germline V gives CDR1 SNHLY, CDR2 FYNNEI. The CDR3 spans 14 residues. Trimming cost V 3 bases and J 1 base, with 7 bases left between them. The CDR3 DNA reads as TGTGCCAGCAGTGACCCGCCTGCCAAAAACATTCAGTACTTC. Translation gives CASSDPPAKNIQYF. The full variable domain, in which reference TRBV2 and TRBJ2-4 provide the parts outside the CDR3, is EPEVTQTPSHQVTQMGQEVILRCVPISNHLYFYWYRQILGQKVEFLVSFYNNEISEKSEIFDDQFSVERPDGSNFTLKIRSTKLEDSAMYFCASSDPPAKNIQYFGAGTRLSVL.

This clonotype came up a few times. The genes are TRBV19 and TRBJ1-4; D gene uncertain. The V gene lost 5 bases and the J gene lost 2 bases, with 15 bases spanning the gap. The CDR3 spans 16 residues. The germline gives CDR1 LNHDA, CDR2 SQIVND (reference sequence). The CDR3 nucleotides are TGTGCCAGTAGTTCCGCCGGCGAAGGTACTAATGAAAAACTGTTTTTT. Protein sequence: CASSSAGEGTNEKLFF.

This clonotype appeared many times. V usage is TRBV3-1 and J usage is TRBJ2-7; 7 bases align to TRBD1. The CDR3 extends over 12 amino acids. From germline, CDR1 is LGHDT and CDR2 YNNKEL (reference sequence). CDR3 nucleotides: TGTGCCAGCAGCCGGGCTGGACAGGTGCCAGACGTC. It is translated as CASSRAGQVPDV.

The chain carries TRBV28 and TRBJ2-3, with 9 bases lining up with TRBD1. The length of the CDR3 is 14 residues. In germline, CDR1 is MDHEN, CDR2 SYDVKM. Unmatched junction bases numbered 6, after V lost 8 bases and J lost 3 bases. CDR3 nucleotide sequence: TGTGCCAGCGACCGGGACAGGGAGACAGATACGCAGTATTTT. This codes for CASDRDRETDTQYF.